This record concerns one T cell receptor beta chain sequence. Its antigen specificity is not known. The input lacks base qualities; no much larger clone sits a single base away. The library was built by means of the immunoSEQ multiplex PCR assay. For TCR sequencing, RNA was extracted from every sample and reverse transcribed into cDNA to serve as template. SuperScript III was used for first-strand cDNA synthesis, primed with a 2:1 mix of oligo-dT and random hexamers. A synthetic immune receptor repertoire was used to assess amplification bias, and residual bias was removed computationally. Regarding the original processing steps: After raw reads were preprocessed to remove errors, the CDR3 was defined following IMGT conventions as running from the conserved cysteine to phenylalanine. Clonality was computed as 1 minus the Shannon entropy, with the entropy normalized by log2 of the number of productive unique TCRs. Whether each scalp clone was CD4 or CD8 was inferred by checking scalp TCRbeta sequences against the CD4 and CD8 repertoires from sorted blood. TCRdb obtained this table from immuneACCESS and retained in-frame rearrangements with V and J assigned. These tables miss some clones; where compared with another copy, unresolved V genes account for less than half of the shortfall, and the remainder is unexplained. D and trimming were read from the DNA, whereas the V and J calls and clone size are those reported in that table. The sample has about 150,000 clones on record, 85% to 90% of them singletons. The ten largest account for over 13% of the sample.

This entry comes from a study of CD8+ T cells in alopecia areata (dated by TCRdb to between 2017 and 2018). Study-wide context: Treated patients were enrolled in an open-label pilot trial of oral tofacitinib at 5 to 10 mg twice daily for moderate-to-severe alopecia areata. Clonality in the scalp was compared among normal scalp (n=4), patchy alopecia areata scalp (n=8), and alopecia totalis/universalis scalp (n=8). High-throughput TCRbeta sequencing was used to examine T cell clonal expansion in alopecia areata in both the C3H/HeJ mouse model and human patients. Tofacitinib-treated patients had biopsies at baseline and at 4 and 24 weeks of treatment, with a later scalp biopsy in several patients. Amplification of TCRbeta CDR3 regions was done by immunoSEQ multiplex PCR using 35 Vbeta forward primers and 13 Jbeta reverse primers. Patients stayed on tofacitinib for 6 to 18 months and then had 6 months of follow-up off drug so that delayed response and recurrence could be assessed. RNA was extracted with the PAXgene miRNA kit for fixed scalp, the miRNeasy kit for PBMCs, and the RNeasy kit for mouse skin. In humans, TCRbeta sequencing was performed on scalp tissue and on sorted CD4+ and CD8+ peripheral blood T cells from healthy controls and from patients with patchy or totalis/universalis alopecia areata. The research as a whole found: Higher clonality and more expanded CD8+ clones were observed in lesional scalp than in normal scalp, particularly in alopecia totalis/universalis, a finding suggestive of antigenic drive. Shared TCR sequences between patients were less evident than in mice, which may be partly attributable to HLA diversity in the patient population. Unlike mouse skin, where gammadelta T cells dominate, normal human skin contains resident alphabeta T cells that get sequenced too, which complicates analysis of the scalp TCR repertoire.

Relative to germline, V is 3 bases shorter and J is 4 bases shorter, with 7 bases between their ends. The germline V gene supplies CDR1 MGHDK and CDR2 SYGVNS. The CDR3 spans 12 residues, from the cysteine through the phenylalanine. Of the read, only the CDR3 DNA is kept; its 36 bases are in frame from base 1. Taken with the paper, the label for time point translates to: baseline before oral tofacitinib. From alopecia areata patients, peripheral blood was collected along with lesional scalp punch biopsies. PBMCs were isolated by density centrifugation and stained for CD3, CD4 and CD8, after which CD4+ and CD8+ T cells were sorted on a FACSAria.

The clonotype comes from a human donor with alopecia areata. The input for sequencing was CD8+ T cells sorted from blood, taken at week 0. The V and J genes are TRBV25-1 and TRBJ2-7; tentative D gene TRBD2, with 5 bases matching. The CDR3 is CASSEEAYEQYF. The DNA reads TGTGCCAGCAGTGAGGAGGCGTACGAGCAGTACTTC.